The 21 T cell receptor beta chains below all came from one sample that was sequenced in a study of shared clonotypes between healthy human individuals. CD45RO-negative, CCR7-selected cells formed the naive CD8 fraction, which excluded terminally differentiated effector memory CD45RA+ cells. Some clones are missing from TCRdb's copy, which holds only in-frame ones; the method was immunoSEQ multiplex PCR. The data show about 650,000 clones, nearly 97% seen once. What was sequenced was naive CD8+ T cells sorted from blood. These receptors were collected from a woman younger than 45 in good health.

V gene TRBV28 combines with J gene TRBJ1-4; D not resolved. The CDR3 has 15 amino acids. Trimming removed 1 base from V and 8 bases from J, with 14 bases in between. Germline loops: CDR1 MDHEN, CDR2 SYDVKM. CDR3 coding DNA: TGTGCCAGCAGTTTATTGTCGGGAGGGCGCGAAAAACTGTTTTTT. Protein sequence: CASSLLSGGREKLFF.

As concerns this clone: Other DNA sequences from this sample encode an identical CDR3 as well. This chain links TRBV13 with TRBJ2-3; D gene unclear. Germline CDR1 PRHDT, CDR2 FYEKMQ (reference sequence). The CDR3 loop spans 14 amino acids. The V end lost 0 bases, the J end lost 4 bases, and 8 bases lay between the germline ends. Here the CDR3 DNA reads TGTGCCAGCAGCTTAGGCCTGGGCCCAGATACGCAGTATTTT. This gives the protein CASSLGLGPDTQYF.

The chain is built from TRBV10-2 and TRBJ2-7, with TRBD2 as a possible D gene (5 bases). V was cut by 4 bases and J by 2 bases, with 6 bases left in between. This CDR3 has 12 residues. Per the germline V gene, CDR1 is WSHSY and CDR2 is SAAADI. CDR3 in amino acids: CASSAAAYEQYF. The CDR3 DNA follows: TGCGCCAGCAGTGCAGCGGCCTACGAGCAGTACTTC.

Worth noting for this clone: One junction end disagrees with the germline gene, perhaps due to a read error. The rearrangement links TRBV19 to TRBJ2-7, with TRBD1 as a possible D gene (7 bases). From germline, CDR1 is LNHDA and CDR2 SQIVND (reference sequence). This CDR3 has 17 residues. The chain's CDR3 is CASSTSRRDSSSYEQYF. CDR3 coding DNA: TGTGCCAGCAGTACCTCCCGGCGGGACAGCAGCTCCTACGAGCAGTACTTC.

With respect to this clone: The sample carries other DNA sequences with the same CDR3. J is TRBJ2-7 and V is TRBV13; TRBD1 aligns across 8 bases. Germline V CDR1 and CDR2: PRHDT, FYEKMQ (reference sequence). Trimming cost V 5 bases and J 3 bases; bases outside gene matches: 6. The CDR3 runs to 14 residues. The CDR3 reads CASSPGTGLYEQYF. Here the CDR3 DNA reads TGTGCCAGCAGCCCCGGGACAGGTCTCTACGAGCAGTACTTC.

The V and J genes are TRBV4-1 and TRBJ2-7; 12 bases match TRBD2. This CDR3 is built from 16 residues. Losses at the gene ends were 2 bases for V and 4 bases for J; bases not matched to a gene: 6. The germline V gene has CDR1 MGHRA and CDR2 YSYEKL. DNA of the CDR3: TGCGCCAGCAGCCAACAACTAGCGGGAGGTTCTTACGAGCAGTACTTC. This codes for CASSQQLAGGSYEQYF.

The chain combines TRBV19 with TRBJ1-4; D not certain. V gave up 3 bases and J gave up 5 bases, with 13 bases separating them. Germline V CDR1 and CDR2: LNHDA, SQIVND (reference sequence). This CDR3 is built from 15 residues. The CDR3 region has the DNA TGTGCCAGTAGTATGTTCATTTCACCAAATGAAAAACTGTTTTTT. Its translation is CASSMFISPNEKLFF. Based on the CDR3 plus reference TRBV19 and TRBJ1-4, the full variable domain is DGGITQSPKYLFRKEGQNVTLSCEQNLNHDAMYWYRQDPGQGLRLIYYSQIVNDFQKGDIAEGYSVSREKKESFPLTVTSAQKNPTAFYLCASSMFISPNEKLFFGSGTQLSVL.

The chain couples TRBV7-9 to TRBJ2-2, with D uncertain. The germline CDR1 and CDR2 sequences are SEHNR and FQNEAQ (reference sequence). This CDR3 is 14 amino acids long. V shed 1 base and J shed 2 bases, with 5 bases lying between them. This CDR3 is CASSLVLNTGELFF. In DNA, the CDR3 is TGTGCCAGCAGCTTAGTTCTAAACACCGGGGAGCTGTTTTTT.

The gene calls are TRBV19 and TRBJ2-2; D is unresolved. The CDR3 contains 19 residues. The ends were cut back, 5 bases at V and 0 bases at J, with 22 bases in the middle. Germline V gives CDR1 LNHDA, CDR2 SQIVND (reference sequence). The CDR3 reads CASSRSLWYSESNTGELFF. The DNA of the CDR3 is TGTGCCAGTAGTCGGTCACTATGGTACTCCGAATCGAACACCGGGGAGCTGTTTTTT. Filled out from reference TRBV19 and TRBJ2-2, the complete variable domain reads DGGITQSPKYLFRKEGQNVTLSCEQNLNHDAMYWYRQDPGQGLRLIYYSQIVNDFQKGDIAEGYSVSREKKESFPLTVTSAQKNPTAFYLCASSRSLWYSESNTGELFFGEGSRLTVL.

V gene TRBV27 combines with J gene TRBJ2-1; no clear D gene. CDR1 is MNHEY and CDR2 is SMNVEV in the germline V gene (reference sequence). V lost 6 bases to trimming and J lost 1 base, with 13 bases between them. The CDR3 has 15 amino acids. For the CDR3, the DNA is TGTGCCAGCAGCCTCCTTTCCCTGTCCTACAATGAGCAGTTCTTC. Amino acid sequence: CASSLLSLSYNEQFF.

The chain carries TRBV4-2 and TRBJ1-2, with a tentative D call TRBD1 (5 bases). CDR1 and CDR2 (germline): LGHNA, YNFKEQ. The CDR3 contains 13 residues. The V end lost 2 bases, the J end lost 4 bases, and 8 bases lay between the germline ends. CDR3 protein: CASSQPDIYGYTF. The CDR3 DNA sequence: TGTGCCAGCAGCCAACCGGACATCTATGGCTACACCTTC.

This clone has a handful of counts. V usage is TRBV27 and J usage is TRBJ2-3; D gene unclear. CDR1 MNHEY and CDR2 SMNVEV come from the germline V gene (reference sequence). V was trimmed by 5 bases and J by 2 bases, leaving 11 bases between them. CDR3 length: 14 amino acids. CDR3 in DNA: TGTGCCAGCAGTCCCTCTGGATACACAGATACGCAGTATTTT. As protein: CASSPSGYTDTQYF.

The chain uses TRBV13 and TRBJ2-3; 11 bases fit TRBD2. CDR1 and CDR2 (germline): PRHDT, FYEKMQ (reference sequence). V dropped 1 base and J dropped 6; count of bases not matched to a gene: 3. This CDR3 is 15 amino acids long. For the CDR3, the DNA is TGTGCCAGCAGCTTAGAACTAGCGGGAGCTGATACGCAGTATTTT. Translating gives CASSLELAGADTQYF.

The gene calls are TRBV7-9 and TRBJ2-7; tentatively, D is TRBD1 (5 bases). Germline V gene data show CDR1 as SEHNR and CDR2 as FQNEAQ (reference sequence). The CDR3 extends over 14 amino acids. Trimming left V 3 bases short and J 2 bases short, with 11 bases between. CDR3 nucleotide sequence: TGTGCCAGCAGCTTCTCCCCAGGGACCTACGAGCAGTACTTC. Its protein is CASSFSPGTYEQYF.

V usage is TRBV19 and J usage is TRBJ2-7; 7 nucleotides align to TRBD1. V dropped 10 bases and J dropped 4; count of bases not matched to a gene: 10. Germline V gives CDR1 LNHDA, CDR2 SQIVND (reference sequence). This CDR3 is 13 amino acids long. The CDR3: CATPDRDGYEQYF. The CDR3 bases are TGTGCCACCCCCGACAGGGATGGTTACGAGCAGTACTTC.

Comment on this clone: Other DNA sequences in this sample translate to the same CDR3. The gene calls are TRBV19 and TRBJ1-5; possible D gene TRBD1, 5 bases. Germline V gene lookup returns CDR1 LNHDA and CDR2 SQIVND (reference sequence). This CDR3 has 14 residues. V lost 6 bases and J lost 1, with 10 bases in between. The CDR3 DNA sequence: TGTGCCAGTAGGATAAGGGACAGCAATCAGCCCCAGCATTTT. It specifies CASRIRDSNQPQHF. The full variable domain, in which reference TRBV19 and TRBJ1-5 provide the parts outside the CDR3, is DGGITQSPKYLFRKEGQNVTLSCEQNLNHDAMYWYRQDPGQGLRLIYYSQIVNDFQKGDIAEGYSVSREKKESFPLTVTSAQKNPTAFYLCASRIRDSNQPQHFGDGTRLSIL.

J is TRBJ1-5 and V is TRBV7-2; 7 bases fit TRBD1. Per germline, CDR1 SGHTA and CDR2 FQGNSA. This CDR3 region has 17 residues. With 1 base clipped from V and 0 bases from J, the junction kept 6 bases outside the gene matches. CDR3 sequence: CASSLETGWNSNQPQHF. The CDR3 DNA is TGTGCCAGCAGCTTAGAGACAGGGTGGAATAGCAATCAGCCCCAGCATTTT.

V usage is TRBV28 and J usage is TRBJ2-3, with 8 bases lining up with TRBD1. Trimming at V came to 5 bases and at J to 8 bases, leaving 12 bases not matched to a gene. The CDR3 is made up of 15 amino acids. The germline V gene encodes CDR1 MDHEN and CDR2 SYDVKM. Here the CDR3 reads CASSPRYRGEFTQYF. The CDR3 DNA follows: TGTGCCAGCAGTCCCCGTTACAGGGGGGAATTTACGCAGTATTTT.

The genes are TRBV7-2 and TRBJ2-1; perhaps TRBD2 as D (7 bases). The V and J ends lost 3 bases and 4 bases respectively, with 16 bases between them. Germline V gene sequence: CDR1 SGHTA, CDR2 FQGNSA. The CDR3 extends over 16 amino acids. CDR3 in amino acids: CASSLEAGALYNEQFF. CDR3 in DNA: TGTGCCAGCAGCTTGGAGGCGGGGGCCCTATACAATGAGCAGTTCTTC.

This clone was seen more than once but under ten times. The chain joins TRBV10-1 to TRBJ1-4; 8 positions agree with TRBD1. The V segment lost 3 bases and the J segment 6 bases; nucleotides outside the gene matches: 3. Per germline, CDR1 WNHNN and CDR2 SYGVQD (reference sequence). This CDR3 region has 14 residues. The CDR3 nucleotides are TGCGCCAGCAGTGAAGACAGGGGTGATGAAAAACTGTTTTTT. Translated, it gives CASSEDRGDEKLFF.

The J gene is TRBJ2-7, the V gene TRBV5-8; D remains ambiguous. Germline V CDR1 and CDR2: SGHTS, YDEGEE. The V end was cut by 6 bases, the J end by 0 bases, with 7 bases between. This CDR3 is built from 12 residues. The CDR3 nucleotides read TGTGCCAGCACCTCAGTCTCCTACGAGCAGTACTTC. This gives the protein CASTSVSYEQYF. Filled out from reference TRBV5-8 and TRBJ2-7, the complete variable domain reads EAGVTQSPTHLIKTRGQQATLRCSPISGHTSVYWYQQALGLGLQFLLWYDEGEERNRGNFPPRFSGRQFPNYSSELNVNALELEDSALYLCASTSVSYEQYFGPGTRLTVT.